The present entry profiles one T cell receptor (beta chain) with its context. Its target is unknown. Profiling relied on immunoSEQ multiplex PCR, and the TCRdb table lists in-frame clones only, not all of them. Seen here are 150,000 to 200,000 clones, around nine tenths observed once, and the top ten hold approximately 1.4%. The CDR3 covers 14 residues. V lost 4 bases and J lost 3, with 14 bases in between. Germline-derived CDR1 and CDR2 are SGHRS and YFSETQ. These data belong to a study of cytomegalovirus exposure and HLA in healthy donors. Broader study findings: Researchers counted around 180 TCR beta chains as cytomegalovirus-associated. Generally TCR sequences proved uncommon, though certain public TCRs appeared in numerous donors. That first-cohort TCR clusters tended to co-occur in the 100 to 150 validation repertoires was found in a later analysis.

The receptor comes from a woman aged 25 to 39 in good health and CMV-seronegative. The V and J genes are TRBV5-1 and TRBJ2-7, with D maybe TRBD2 (6 bases). The specimen sequenced was PBMCs. The CDR3 here is CASSPRGGIYEQYF. The CDR3 bases are TGCGCCAGCAGCCCACGTGGGGGGATCTACGAGCAGTACTTC.